This section outlines one T cell receptor beta chain sequence together with its context. This record belongs to a study of technical replicates of blood from a few donors. The protocol was immunoSEQ multiplex PCR, while the TCRdb copy is restricted to in-frame clones and leaves out a portion. This table has approximately 69,000 clones, over 70% appearing once. The sample was PBMCs. This clonotype was sampled from a human donor in good health. Some clones in this sample may be carry-over from other donors' samples.

CDR3 residues: CASSIPGLFQETQYF. The CDR3 DNA reads TGTGCCAGTAGTATACCGGGACTCTTCCAAGAGACCCAGTACTTC. The chain has TRBV19 and TRBJ2-5; tentatively, D is TRBD2 (6 bases). The CDR3 totals 15 residues. Trimming removed 2 bases at V and 1 base at J, with 11 bases between. Germline V gives CDR1 LNHDA, CDR2 SQIVND (reference sequence).